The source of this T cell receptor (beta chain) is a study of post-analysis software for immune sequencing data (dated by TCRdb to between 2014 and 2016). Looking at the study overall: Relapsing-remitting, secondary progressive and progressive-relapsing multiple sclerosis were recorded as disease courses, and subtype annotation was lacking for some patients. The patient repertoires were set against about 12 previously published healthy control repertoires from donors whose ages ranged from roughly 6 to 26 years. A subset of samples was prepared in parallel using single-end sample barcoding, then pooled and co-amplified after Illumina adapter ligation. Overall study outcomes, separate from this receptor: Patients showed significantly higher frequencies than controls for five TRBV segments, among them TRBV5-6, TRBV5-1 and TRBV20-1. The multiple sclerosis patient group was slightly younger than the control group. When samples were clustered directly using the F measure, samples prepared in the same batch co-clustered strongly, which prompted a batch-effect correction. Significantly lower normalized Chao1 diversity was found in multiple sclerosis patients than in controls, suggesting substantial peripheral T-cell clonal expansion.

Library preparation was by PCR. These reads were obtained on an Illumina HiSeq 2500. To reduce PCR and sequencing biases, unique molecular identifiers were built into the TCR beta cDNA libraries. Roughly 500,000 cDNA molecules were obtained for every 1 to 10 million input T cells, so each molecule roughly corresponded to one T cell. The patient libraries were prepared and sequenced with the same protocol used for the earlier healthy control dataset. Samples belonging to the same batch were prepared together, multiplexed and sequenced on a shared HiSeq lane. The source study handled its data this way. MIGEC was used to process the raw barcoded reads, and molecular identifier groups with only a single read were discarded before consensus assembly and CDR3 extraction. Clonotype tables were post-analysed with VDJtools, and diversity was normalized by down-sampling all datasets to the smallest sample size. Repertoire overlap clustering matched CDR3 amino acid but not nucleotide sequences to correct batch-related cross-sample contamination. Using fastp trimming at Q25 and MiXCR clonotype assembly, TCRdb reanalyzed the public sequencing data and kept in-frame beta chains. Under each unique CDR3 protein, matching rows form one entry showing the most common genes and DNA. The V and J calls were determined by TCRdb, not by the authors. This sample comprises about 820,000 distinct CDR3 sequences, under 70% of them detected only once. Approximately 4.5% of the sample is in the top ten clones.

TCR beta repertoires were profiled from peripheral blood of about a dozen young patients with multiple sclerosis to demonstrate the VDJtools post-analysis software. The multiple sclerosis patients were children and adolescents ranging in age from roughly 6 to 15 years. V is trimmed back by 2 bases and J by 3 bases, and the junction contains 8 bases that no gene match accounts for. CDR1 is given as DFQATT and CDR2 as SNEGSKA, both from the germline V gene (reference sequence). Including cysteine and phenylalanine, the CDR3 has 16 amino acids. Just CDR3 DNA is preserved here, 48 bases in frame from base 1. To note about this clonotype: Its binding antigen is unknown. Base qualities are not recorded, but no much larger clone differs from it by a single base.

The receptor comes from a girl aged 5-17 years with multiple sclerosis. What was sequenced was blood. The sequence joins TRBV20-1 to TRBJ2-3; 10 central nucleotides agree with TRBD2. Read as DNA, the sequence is TGCAGTGCTAGACCCTCCACTAGCGGGGTTACAGATACGCAGTATTTT. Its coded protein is CSARPSTSGVTDTQYF.